A selection of T cell receptor beta chains follows, all from one sample in a study of metastatic and nonmetastatic thyroid tumors. MiXCR was used by TCRdb to re-call the PCR reads. The table includes tens of thousands of clones, about 13% detected once. The sequenced material came from blood. The receptors originated from a female donor with papillary thyroid cancer or a benign thyroid nodule (not recorded which). Some clones in this sample may be carry-over from other donors' samples. The CDR3 runs from the conserved cysteine through the conserved F or W. The order of the fields is J gene, clone size, V gene, D gene, CDR3 protein, CDR3 DNA. A D gene is named only where the DNA matches it firmly. Clone size is not always given. Where it is, it says once, few, many or a class for expanded clones.

J gene: TRBJ1-5
clone size: few
V gene: TRBV6-2/TRBV6-3
D gene: NA
CDR3 protein: CASSSIIFQTSHQPQHF
CDR3 DNA: TGTGCCAGCAGTTCAATTATTTTCCAAACGTCTCATCAGCCCCAGCATTTT

J gene: TRBJ2-7
clone size: many
V gene: TRBV6-5
D gene: TRBD2
CDR3 protein: CASSYTGLVYEQYF
CDR3 DNA: TGTGCCAGCAGTTACACGGGACTAGTCTACGAGCAGTACTTC

J gene: TRBJ1-5
clone size: few
V gene: TRBV2
D gene: NA
CDR3 protein: CASRGTGNQPRHF
CDR3 DNA: TGTGCCAGCAGGGGGACGGGCAATCAGCCCCGGCATTTT

J gene: TRBJ1-6
clone size: NA
V gene: TRBV9
D gene: TRBD1
CDR3 protein: CASSGGQGFSPLHF
CDR3 DNA: TGTGCCAGCAGCGGGGGACAGGGGTTCTCACCCCTCCACTTC

J gene: TRBJ1-2
clone size: NA
V gene: TRBV7-2
D gene: TRBD1
CDR3 protein: CASSPGTGVTDYTF
CDR3 DNA: TGTGCCAGCAGCCCAGGGACAGGTGTAACTGACTACACCTTC

J gene: TRBJ1-3
clone size: many
V gene: TRBV19
D gene: NA
CDR3 protein: CATMGVLRNTIYF
CDR3 DNA: TGTGCCACCATGGGGGTTCTTCGAAACACCATATATTTT

J gene: TRBJ2-3
clone size: many
V gene: TRBV5-1
D gene: NA
CDR3 protein: CASSFTGTDTQYF
CDR3 DNA: TGCGCCAGCAGCTTCACGGGCACAGATACGCAGTATTTT

J gene: TRBJ1-5
clone size: many
V gene: TRBV2
D gene: TRBD1
CDR3 protein: CASSTDRAHFSNQPQHF
CDR3 DNA: TGTGCCAGCAGTACCGACAGGGCCCATTTTAGCAATCAGCCCCAGCATTTT

J gene: TRBJ2-2
clone size: many
V gene: TRBV10-3
D gene: NA
CDR3 protein: CAIRGRGSIEELFF
CDR3 DNA: TGTGCCATCAGGGGACGTGGTAGTATCGAGGAGCTGTTTTTT

J gene: TRBJ1-5
clone size: many
V gene: TRBV9
D gene: NA
CDR3 protein: CASSAGHSNQPQHF
CDR3 DNA: TGTGCCAGCAGCGCAGGGCATAGCAATCAGCCCCAGCATTTT

J gene: TRBJ2-2
clone size: many
V gene: TRBV9
D gene: TRBD1
CDR3 protein: CASSTTSVAGGRTGELFF
CDR3 DNA: TGTGCCAGCAGCACAACCTCGGTGGCAGGGGGCCGGACCGGGGAGCTGTTTTTT

J gene: TRBJ2-6
clone size: many
V gene: TRBV27
D gene: NA
CDR3 protein: CASSFSPGSGANVLTF
CDR3 DNA: TGTGCCAGCAGTTTTTCGCCTGGCTCTGGGGCCAACGTCCTGACTTTC

J gene: TRBJ1-1
clone size: many
V gene: TRBV12-3/TRBV12-4
D gene: NA
CDR3 protein: CASSPGPVAEAFF
CDR3 DNA: TGTGCCAGCAGTCCGGGCCCGGTGGCTGAAGCTTTCTTT

J gene: TRBJ1-2
clone size: once
V gene: TRBV11-2
D gene: NA
CDR3 protein: CASSLEGASLYGYTF
CDR3 DNA: TGTGCCAGCAGCTTAGAGGGGGCCAGCTTATATGGCTACACCTTC

J gene: TRBJ2-5
clone size: many
V gene: TRBV5-1
D gene: NA
CDR3 protein: CASSLLGHTQETQYF
CDR3 DNA: TGCGCCAGCAGCTTGCTCGGACATACTCAAGAGACCCAGTACTTC

J gene: TRBJ1-1
clone size: many
V gene: TRBV28
D gene: NA
CDR3 protein: CASDGSNTEAFF
CDR3 DNA: TGTGCCAGCGATGGCTCAAACACTGAAGCTTTCTTT

J gene: TRBJ1-1
clone size: many
V gene: TRBV28
D gene: TRBD1
CDR3 protein: CASSLPGTGNTEAFF
CDR3 DNA: TGTGCCAGCAGTCTCCCCGGGACAGGGAACACTGAAGCTTTCTTT

J gene: TRBJ1-1
clone size: NA
V gene: TRBV7-9
D gene: TRBD1
CDR3 protein: CASRSGGEGTEAFF
CDR3 DNA: TGTGCCAGCAGGTCAGGGGGCGAGGGCACTGAAGCTTTCTTT